A single sample is the source of the 22 T cell receptor beta chains below, sequenced in a study of T cell changes during pregnancy in multiple sclerosis (dated by TCRdb to the late 2010s). Libraries were prepared through the immunoSEQ multiplex PCR assay. The immuneACCESS repertoire file appears here via TCRdb, limited to in-frame rearrangements. These files lack a portion of the clones; in checked studies, under half of the deficit traces to unresolved V genes, and the cause of the others is not known. The sample table contains 71,000 or so clones; only one count was recorded for more than 90% of them. The ten largest clones take up 1.2% of the sample. The input for sequencing was peripheral blood, taken in the third trimester of pregnancy. These receptors were obtained from a female donor with multiple sclerosis, enrolled in a pregnancy study.

The V gene is TRBV5-1, the J gene TRBJ2-3; D call uncertain. Germline loops: CDR1 SGHRS, CDR2 YFSETQ. V gave up 0 bases and J gave up 0 bases, with 8 bases separating them. This CDR3 contains 15 residues. CDR3 residues: CASSLGSSSTDTQYF. In nucleotides, the CDR3 is TGCGCCAGCAGCTTGGGTAGTTCTAGCACAGATACGCAGTATTTT.

The chain employs TRBV7-9 and TRBJ2-1; 9 bases fit TRBD1. CDR1 is SEHNR, CDR2 FQNEAQ, per germline (reference sequence). The J segment lost 7 bases and the V segment lost 3 bases, leaving 7 bases of the junction unmatched. The CDR3 is 15 amino acids. The CDR3 DNA is TGTGCCAGCAGCTTGGGGGGACAGGGAGGGAATGAGCAGTTCTTC. It translates to CASSLGGQGGNEQFF.

This chain joins TRBV7-9 and TRBJ2-5, with D possibly TRBD1 on 6 matching bases. This CDR3 comprises 14 residues. Germline lookup yields CDR1 SEHNR and CDR2 FQNEAQ (reference sequence). Between the trimmed V and J ends, which lost 1 base and 3 bases, there was a span of 9 bases. CDR3 in amino acids: CASSLVAGEETQYF. The DNA for the CDR3 is TGTGCCAGCAGCTTAGTGGCAGGGGAAGAGACCCAGTACTTC.

In nucleotides, the CDR3 is TGTGCCAGTGGACTAGCGAACACAGATACGCAGTATTTT. It is translated as CASGLANTDTQYF. This rearrangement joins TRBV9 to TRBJ2-3; 9 nucleotides match TRBD2. CDR1 and CDR2 from the germline V gene are SGDLS and YYNGEE. V was pared by 8 bases and J by 2 bases, with 3 bases of the junction left unmatched. The length of the CDR3 is 13 residues.

This chain uses TRBV6-1 with TRBJ2-5; D ambiguous. The DNA end is a closer match to TRBJ2-7, so the J assignment may be wrong. The CDR3 totals 15 residues. Germline values: CDR1 MNHNS, CDR2 SASEGT. The CDR3 sequence: CASSEGTASSYEQYF. In nucleotides, the CDR3 is TGTGCCAGCAGTGAAGGCACAGCCAGCTCCTACGAGCAGTACTTC.

The V and J genes are TRBV18 and TRBJ2-5; 8 nucleotides match TRBD1. The CDR3 has 18 amino acids. J was trimmed by 5 bases and V by 4 bases; bases with no gene match: 18. Germline assignment: CDR1 KGHSH and CDR2 LQKENI. In nucleotides, the CDR3 is TGTGCCAGCTCACAACGGGGCCCACCGGGACAGGCACCGGAGACCCAGTACTTC. As protein: CASSQRGPPGQAPETQYF.

The chain uses TRBV19 and TRBJ2-7; 11 bases fit TRBD2. After removal of 0 bases from V and 4 bases from J, the junction contained 5 bases not matched to a gene. The germline V gene encodes CDR1 LNHDA and CDR2 SQIVND (reference sequence). CDR3 size: 16 residues. CDR3 DNA sequence: TGTGCCAGTAGTATAGATGGGACTAGCGGCTGGTACGAGCAGTACTTC. It specifies CASSIDGTSGWYEQYF.

CDR3 residues: CASSGGVKYTDTQYF. The CDR3 DNA sequence: TGTGCCAGCAGCGGGGGGGTTAAATACACAGATACGCAGTATTTT. The genes are TRBV9 and TRBJ2-3; a possible D gene is TRBD2 (6 bases). CDR3 length equals 15 residues. Germline-derived CDR1 and CDR2 are SGDLS and YYNGEE. The ends were cut back, 3 bases at V and 2 bases at J, with 13 bases in the middle.

This clone was detected only once. This chain joins TRBV14 and TRBJ2-1; possibly TRBD2 for D (6 bases). V lost 5 bases and J 13 bases, leaving 15 bases between the germline ends. Germline V CDR1 and CDR2: SGHDN, FVKESK. The CDR3 spans 12 residues. This CDR3 reads CASSFDGLTQFF. The CDR3, as DNA: TGTGCCAGCAGCTTTGACGGACTAACTCAGTTCTTC.

The chain uses TRBV11-2 and TRBJ2-3; 8 positions match TRBD2. The V and J ends lost 2 bases and 2 bases, in that order; junction bases with no gene match: 9. The CDR3 contains 17 residues. The germline V gene encodes CDR1 SGHAT and CDR2 FQNNGV. This chain's CDR3 is CASSLQAGVLPTDTQYF. CDR3 nucleotide sequence: TGTGCCAGCAGCTTACAAGCGGGAGTTTTGCCCACAGATACGCAGTATTTT. The complete variable domain, with remaining parts taken from reference TRBV11-2 and TRBJ2-3, reads EAGVAQSPRYKIIEKRQSVAFWCNPISGHATLYWYQQILGQGPKLLIQFQNNGVVDDSQLPKDRFSAERLKGVDSTLKIQPAKLEDSAVYLCASSLQAGVLPTDTQYFGPGTRLTVL.

The rearrangement joins TRBV6-1 to TRBJ1-2; no definite D call. Deletions cut 3 bases from V and 5 bases from J, with 19 bases between. The CDR3 length is 16 residues. Germline CDR1 MNHNS, CDR2 SASEGT. This CDR3 is CASSEGGRELGYGYTF. CDR3 bases: TGTGCCAGCAGTGAGGGCGGGAGGGAATTAGGGTATGGCTACACCTTC.

The chain is built from TRBV7-9 and TRBJ2-7; D uncertain. CDR1 and CDR2 from the germline V gene are SEHNR and FQNEAQ (reference sequence). This CDR3 spans 15 amino acids. The ends were cut back, 1 base at V and 6 bases at J, with 16 bases in the middle. The chain's CDR3 is CASSLVSGRLGEQYF. The CDR3, as DNA: TGTGCCAGCAGCTTAGTGTCAGGCCGGTTAGGCGAGCAGTACTTC.

The J gene is TRBJ2-5, the V gene TRBV28, with a tentative D call TRBD2 (5 bases). Germline values: CDR1 MDHEN, CDR2 SYDVKM. The CDR3 spans 15 residues. Trimming stripped 5 bases from V and 2 bases from J, with 15 bases between. The CDR3 region is CASSPLEARQETQYF. The CDR3, as DNA: TGTGCCAGCAGTCCTTTGGAGGCTAGGCAAGAGACCCAGTACTTC.

This rearrangement joins TRBV7-9 to TRBJ2-3; TRBD2 agrees at 8 bases. Germline V CDR1 and CDR2: SEHNR, FQNEAQ (reference sequence). Germline trimming cut 5 bases from V and 4 bases from J; bases unmatched to any gene: 8. The CDR3 runs 15 residues. DNA of the CDR3: TGTGCCAGCAGCCCCGGCGGGGGGAGTTCAGATACGCAGTATTTT. Translating gives CASSPGGGSSDTQYF.

V and J are TRBV30 and TRBJ1-2; a weak D match, TRBD1 (5 bases). In germline, CDR1 is GTSNPN, CDR2 SVGIG (reference sequence). The CDR3 is 14 residues long. V was shortened by 0 bases and J by 4 bases, with 12 bases between the two germline ends. CDR3 region: CAWSVRGDSYGYTF. In DNA, the CDR3 is TGTGCCTGGAGTGTACGGGGGGACTCCTATGGCTACACCTTC.

The gene calls are TRBV6-5 and TRBJ2-7, with a tentative D call TRBD2 (6 bases). This CDR3 spans 15 amino acids. V gave up 0 bases and J gave up 4 bases, with 13 bases separating them. Germline V lookup: CDR1 MNHEY, CDR2 SVGAGI. Here the CDR3 reads CASSYSGGVGYEQYF. The CDR3 DNA reads TGTGCCAGCAGTTACTCGGGGGGAGTCGGGTACGAGCAGTACTTC.

The rearrangement uses TRBV30 and TRBJ2-3; D is unclear. The germline V gene encodes CDR1 GTSNPN and CDR2 SVGIG (reference sequence). V lost 0 bases, J lost 4 bases, and 5 bases lay in between. The CDR3 has 12 amino acids. The CDR3 nucleotides read TGTGCCTGGAGTGTAACGGCAGATACGCAGTATTTT. Its translation: CAWSVTADTQYF. The full variable domain, with the rest looked up from reference TRBV30 and TRBJ2-3, is SQTIHQWPATLVQPVGSPLSLECTVEGTSNPNLYWYRQAAGRGLQLLFYSVGIGQISSEVPQNLSASRPQDRQFILSSKKLLLSDSGFYLCAWSVTADTQYFGPGTRLTVL.

V gene TRBV5-1 combines with J gene TRBJ1-1; TRBD1 agrees at 10 bases. The CDR3 is 15 residues long. CDR1 and CDR2 from the germline V gene are SGHRS and YFSETQ. After removal of 0 bases from V and 4 bases from J, the junction contained 3 bases not matched to a gene. The CDR3 nucleotides are TGCGCCAGCAGCTTGGGGGGACAGGGGCGCACTGAAGCTTTCTTT. It codes for CASSLGGQGRTEAFF.

The V call is TRBV19, the J call TRBJ2-7; TRBD1 aligns across 9 bases. CDR1 is LNHDA, CDR2 SQIVND, per germline (reference sequence). The CDR3 is 17 residues long. The junction had 12 bases not matched to a gene; V was cut back by 3 bases and J by 3 bases. The chain's CDR3 is CASSIWDRADVNYEQYF. The CDR3 nucleotides are TGTGCCAGTAGTATCTGGGACAGGGCCGACGTGAACTACGAGCAGTACTTC.

This sequence joins TRBV27 and TRBJ2-2, with D uncertain. The CDR3 spans 17 residues. CDR1 MNHEY and CDR2 SMNVEV come from the germline V gene (reference sequence). Deletions cut 7 bases from V and 0 bases from J, with 18 bases between. CDR3 DNA sequence: TGTGCCAGCATCAAAATTGGCGGCTTAACGAACACCGGGGAGCTGTTTTTT. This translates into CASIKIGGLTNTGELFF.

The chain joins TRBV5-1 to TRBJ2-3; a possible D gene is TRBD2 (5 bases). The ends were cut back, 0 bases at V and 1 base at J, with 12 bases in the middle. This CDR3 has 16 amino acids. Germline loops: CDR1 SGHRS, CDR2 YFSETQ. The CDR3 sequence is CASSLAPSRGTDTQYF. In DNA, the CDR3 is TGCGCCAGCAGCTTGGCGCCTTCGCGGGGCACAGATACGCAGTATTTT.

A few counts support this clone. This chain uses TRBV29-1 with TRBJ1-2, with 7 bases matching TRBD1. The J segment lost 7 bases and the V segment lost 5 bases, leaving 4 bases of the junction unmatched. Germline-derived CDR1 and CDR2 are SQVTM and ANQGSEA. The CDR3 sequence is 11 residues long. CDR3 loop: CSVMAGGGYTF. For the CDR3, the DNA is TGCAGCGTTATGGCAGGGGGTGGCTACACCTTC.